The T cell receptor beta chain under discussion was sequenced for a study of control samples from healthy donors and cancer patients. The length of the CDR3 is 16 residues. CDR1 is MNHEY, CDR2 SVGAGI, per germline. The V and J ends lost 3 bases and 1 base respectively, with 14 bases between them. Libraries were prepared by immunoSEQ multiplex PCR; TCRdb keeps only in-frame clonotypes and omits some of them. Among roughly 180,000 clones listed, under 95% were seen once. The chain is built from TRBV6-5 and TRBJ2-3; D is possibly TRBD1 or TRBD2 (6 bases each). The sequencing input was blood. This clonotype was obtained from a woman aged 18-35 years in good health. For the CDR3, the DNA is TGTGCCAGCAGTTATGGGGGCGCGGGACGCACAGATACGCAGTATTTT. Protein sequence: CASSYGGAGRTDTQYF.